This T cell receptor (beta chain) came from a study of monozygotic twins with inflammatory bowel disease. The germline V gene encodes CDR1 DFQATT and CDR2 SNEGSKA (reference sequence). CDR3 length: 17 amino acids. On this clonotype itself: Its antigen is still unknown.

TCRalpha and TCRbeta cDNA went through nested PCRs of roughly 16 and 10 cycles, two in total. TCRdb re-called the 5' RACE reads and shows each CDR3 protein once, DNA omitted. This table holds 300,000 to 450,000 distinct CDR3 sequences. Findings and limits, study-wide: Healthy co-twins exceeded IBD patients in TCRbeta diversity as measured by inverse Simpson.

The sequence was obtained from a human donor with ulcerative colitis or Crohn's disease, or a healthy co-twin of an affected twin (not recorded which). Sequencing was done on a sample of blood. The chain recombines TRBV20-1 with TRBJ2-2; lacking DNA, the TRBD2 call made by TCRdb goes unchecked. CDR3 sequence reads: CSGLAGTIMGYTGELFF.